The 27 T cell receptor beta chains listed next were all sequenced from one sample in a study of beta chain features in type 1 diabetes. Study-wide results and limits: People with Type 1 diabetes carried modestly yet significantly shorter TCRB CDR3s in all four CD4+ subsets.

cDNA synthesis used the whole RNA isolate, giving expressed TCRB sequences. Sequencing used immunoSEQ multiplex PCR; TCRdb keeps in-frame clones, though not all of them. The sample lists 600,000 to 700,000 clones; 9.5% to 15% were seen once. These receptors are not linked to any known antigen. Specimen: naive CD4+ T cells from blood. The receptors shown here come from a young man with type 1 diabetes.

The V call is TRBV2, the J call TRBJ1-6; D may be TRBD1 (5 bases). In germline, CDR1 is SNHLY, CDR2 FYNNEI. The ends were cut back, 2 bases at V and 4 bases at J, with 12 bases in the middle. The CDR3 is 16 amino acids. The CDR3 is CASSETGWTYNSPLHF. In DNA form, the CDR3 reads TGTGCCAGCAGTGAAACAGGTTGGACTTATAATTCACCCCTCCACTTT.

The V gene is TRBV6-1, the J gene TRBJ2-4; no clear D. CDR3 length: 16 residues. With 2 bases removed from V and 6 bases from J, the gap between germline ends came to 17 bases. CDR1 is MNHNS, CDR2 SASEGT, per germline. CDR3 in amino acids: CASSELGNSRPNIQYF. The CDR3 DNA reads TGTGCCAGCAGTGAATTGGGTAATAGTCGGCCAAACATTCAGTACTTC.

This clone appeared a few times. The sample has other DNA sequences that encode this CDR3 too. J is TRBJ1-2 and V is TRBV7-9; the match to TRBD1 covers 8 bases. The CDR3 runs 13 residues. V lost 3 bases to trimming and J lost 5 bases; unmatched junction nucleotides: 2. Germline values: CDR1 SEHNR, CDR2 FQNEAQ (reference sequence). Here the CDR3 DNA reads TGTGCCAGCAGCTTTGGACAGGGATATGGCTACACCTTC. It codes for CASSFGQGYGYTF.

This CDR3 is CASVSGGNTGELFF. The CDR3 region has the DNA TGTGCCAGCGTCAGCGGGGGCAACACCGGGGAGCTGTTTTTT. This rearrangement joins TRBV7-9 to TRBJ2-2; 8 positions match TRBD2. The ends lost 8 bases at V and 2 bases at J; junction bases unmatched: 4. The CDR3 runs 14 residues. From germline, CDR1 is SEHNR and CDR2 FQNEAQ (reference sequence).

There are a few counts of this clone. This chain connects TRBV28 to TRBJ1-5; possibly TRBD1 for D (5 bases). CDR3 length: 16 residues. V was trimmed by 2 bases and J by 3 bases, leaving 14 bases between them. Germline CDR1 reads MDHEN; CDR2 reads SYDVKM. CDR3 sequence: CASSLRWGMINQPQHF. The CDR3 DNA reads TGTGCCAGCAGTTTACGCTGGGGGATGATCAATCAGCCCCAGCATTTT.

This sequence joins TRBV11-2 and TRBJ2-5; D is uncertain. Germline V gives CDR1 SGHAT, CDR2 FQNNGV. V lost 6 bases, J lost 6 bases, and 11 bases lay in between. The CDR3 consists of 12 residues. This chain's CDR3 is CASSSHKQTQYF. The CDR3 DNA is TGTGCCAGCAGTTCACACAAGCAGACCCAGTACTTC. Full variable domain (outside the CDR3, taken from reference TRBV11-2 and TRBJ2-5): EAGVAQSPRYKIIEKRQSVAFWCNPISGHATLYWYQQILGQGPKLLIQFQNNGVVDDSQLPKDRFSAERLKGVDSTLKIQPAKLEDSAVYLCASSSHKQTQYFGPGTRLLVL.

This clone turned up a few times. The V gene is TRBV7-2, the J gene TRBJ1-5; weak D call: TRBD1 (5 bases). Germline lookup yields CDR1 SGHTA and CDR2 FQGNSA. The V gene lost 6 bases and the J gene lost 3 bases, with 12 bases spanning the gap. CDR3 length: 14 amino acids. This chain's CDR3 is CASSFDSNNQPQHF. CDR3 in DNA: TGTGCCAGCAGTTTTGACAGTAACAATCAGCCCCAGCATTTT.

This clone was seen a few times. This chain links TRBV28 with TRBJ2-5, with 8 bases aligning to TRBD1. This CDR3 comprises 13 residues. The germline gives CDR1 MDHEN, CDR2 SYDVKM. The V segment lost 10 bases and the J segment 1 base; nucleotides outside the gene matches: 5. CDR3 in DNA: TGTGCCATCACGGGACAGGTCCAAGAGACCCAGTACTTC. Translation: CAITGQVQETQYF.

This clone was detected only a few times. This sequence joins TRBV11-1 and TRBJ2-1; no reliable D call. The CDR3 consists of 14 residues. Germline lookup yields CDR1 SGHAT and CDR2 FQDESV (reference sequence). The ends were cut back, 3 bases at V and 4 bases at J, with 10 bases in the middle. CDR3 loop: CASSFRRDYNEQFF. CDR3 nucleotide sequence: TGTGCCAGCAGCTTCCGTAGGGATTACAATGAGCAGTTCTTC.

V is TRBV30 and J is TRBJ1-5; D is possibly TRBD1 (5 bases). CDR1 is GTSNPN and CDR2 is SVGIG in the germline V gene (reference sequence). The CDR3 length is 15 residues. Deletions cut 3 bases from V and 2 bases from J, with 14 bases between. CDR3 coding DNA: TGTGCCTGGAGCCGGGACGGATGGGGCAATCAGCCCCAGCATTTT. This sequence encodes CAWSRDGWGNQPQHF. Full variable domain (rest looked up from reference TRBV30 and TRBJ1-5): SQTIHQWPATLVQPVGSPLSLECTVEGTSNPNLYWYRQAAGRGLQLLFYSVGIGQISSEVPQNLSASRPQDRQFILSSKKLLLSDSGFYLCAWSRDGWGNQPQHFGDGTRLSIL.

A few counts support this clone. The chain is built from TRBV7-9 and TRBJ1-2; the D gene is possibly TRBD1 (5 bases). This CDR3 spans 12 amino acids. V lost 6 bases to trimming and J lost 4 bases, with 9 bases between them. CDR1 and CDR2 (germline): SEHNR, FQNEAQ (reference sequence). The CDR3 coding sequence is TGTGCCAGCAGGGGAGACAGCTATGGCTACACCTTC. Its translation: CASRGDSYGYTF.

V is TRBV10-3 and J is TRBJ2-6, with D perhaps assigned TRBD1 or TRBD2 (5 bases each). The CDR3 covers 17 residues. Germline assignment: CDR1 ENHRY and CDR2 SYGVKD. The V end was cut by 5 bases, the J end by 0 bases, with 14 bases between. The CDR3 DNA reads TGTGCCATCAGTTCAGGGTGGGACGGCTCTGGGGCCAACGTCCTGACTTTC. Translated, it gives CAISSGWDGSGANVLTF.

The chain joins TRBV4-2 to TRBJ1-2, with D unclear. Germline loops: CDR1 LGHNA, CDR2 YNFKEQ. V was trimmed by 0 bases and J by 4 bases, leaving 9 bases between them. The CDR3 is 14 amino acids. The CDR3 loop is CASSQDLRLYGYTF. The DNA for the CDR3 is TGTGCCAGCAGCCAAGACCTCAGGCTCTATGGCTACACCTTC.

The V call is TRBV7-2, the J call TRBJ2-3; 7 nucleotides align to TRBD2. V dropped 5 bases and J dropped 4; count of bases not matched to a gene: 6. This CDR3 is built from 14 residues. Per the germline V gene, CDR1 is SGHTA and CDR2 is FQGNSA. CDR3 sequence (DNA): TGTGCCAGCAGCCCACAGACTAGCTCAGATACGCAGTATTTT. Translated, it gives CASSPQTSSDTQYF.

This clone was seen a few times. V is TRBV29-1 and J is TRBJ2-7, with D possibly called TRBD1 or TRBD2 (5 bases each). The germline V gene has CDR1 SQVTM and CDR2 ANQGSEA. Trimming stripped 0 bases from V and 6 bases from J, with 21 bases between. The CDR3 is 16 amino acids. The CDR3 sequence: CSVEDRFGAGASEQYF. DNA for the CDR3: TGCAGCGTTGAAGATCGGTTCGGGGCGGGTGCTAGCGAGCAGTACTTC.

This clone was counted only a few times. The chain is built from TRBV29-1 and TRBJ1-2, with 7 bases lining up with TRBD1. Germline-derived CDR1 and CDR2 are SQVTM and ANQGSEA. The CDR3 spans 13 residues. The V segment lost 3 bases and the J segment 4 bases; nucleotides outside the gene matches: 5. The CDR3 protein is CSVDKGAGYGYTF. CDR3 nucleotides: TGCAGCGTTGATAAGGGGGCTGGCTATGGCTACACCTTC.

V usage is TRBV2 and J usage is TRBJ2-7; D is possibly TRBD1 or TRBD2 (5 bases each). The CDR3 is 13 residues long. Germline assignment: CDR1 SNHLY and CDR2 FYNNEI. V lost 1 base to trimming and J lost 2 bases, with 6 bases between them. The chain's CDR3 is CASSEEGPYEQYF. The CDR3 DNA reads as TGTGCCAGCAGTGAAGAGGGACCCTACGAGCAGTACTTC.

A note on this clone: This sample also contains other DNA sequences that code for the same CDR3. The chain carries TRBV7-9 and TRBJ2-5; 10 positions match TRBD1. From germline, CDR1 is SEHNR and CDR2 FQNEAQ (reference sequence). After removal of 1 base from V and 4 bases from J, the junction contained 0 bases not matched to a gene. CDR3 length: 14 residues. The CDR3 nucleotides read TGTGCCAGCAGCTTAGGGACAGGGGGAGAGACCCAGTACTTC. Amino acids: CASSLGTGGETQYF.

This clone has just a few counts. V and J are TRBV7-2 and TRBJ1-1; TRBD1 might be the D (5 bases). V was trimmed by 1 base and J by 0 bases, leaving 9 bases between them. CDR1 and CDR2 from the germline V gene are SGHTA and FQGNSA. CDR3 length: 15 amino acids. CDR3 DNA sequence: TGTGCCAGCAGCTTAGGCGGGGGACTGAACACTGAAGCTTTCTTT. Its protein is CASSLGGGLNTEAFF.

This clone has just a few counts. The chain recombines TRBV9 with TRBJ2-3; possibly TRBD2 for D (5 bases). This CDR3 spans 15 amino acids. Trimming took 0 bases from V and 2 from J, leaving 10 bases between them. The V gene's germline CDR1 is SGDLS and CDR2 YYNGEE. The CDR3 coding sequence is TGTGCCAGCAGCGTAGTAAGCGGCCTCACAGATACGCAGTATTTT. Translated, it gives CASSVVSGLTDTQYF.

V gene TRBV7-2 combines with J gene TRBJ2-2; D gene uncertain. The germline V and J ends were trimmed by 4 bases and 0 bases, with 15 bases remaining between them. The CDR3 consists of 17 residues. Germline V gene sequence: CDR1 SGHTA, CDR2 FQGNSA. The CDR3 spells CASSSPWELTNTGELFF. The CDR3 DNA reads TGTGCCAGCAGCTCCCCGTGGGAATTAACGAACACCGGGGAGCTGTTTTTT.

The rearrangement links TRBV5-1 to TRBJ1-6, with 7 positions matching TRBD1. Trimming removed 5 bases from V and 3 bases from J; junction bases left unmatched: 8. The CDR3 length is 16 residues. The germline gives CDR1 SGHRS, CDR2 YFSETQ. Here the CDR3 reads CASRWAGTDYNSPLHF. CDR3 in DNA: TGCGCCAGCAGATGGGCCGGGACAGACTATAATTCACCCCTCCACTTT.

J is TRBJ1-1 and V is TRBV25-1; TRBD1 matches 8 bases. Germline V gives CDR1 MGHDK, CDR2 SYGVNS. The CDR3 length is 15 residues. V lost 3 bases, J lost 4 bases, and 7 bases stayed unmatched. The DNA of the CDR3 is TGTGCCAGCAGTGATACGACAGGGGAGATCACTGAAGCTTTCTTT. Amino acids: CASSDTTGEITEAFF.

This clone was seen only a few times. The genes are TRBV4-3 and TRBJ2-2; TRBD1 is a possible D gene (5 bases). Germline V CDR1 and CDR2: LGHNA, YSLEER. V lost 5 bases and J 5 bases, leaving 15 bases between the germline ends. The CDR3 sequence is 15 residues long. CDR3 residues: CASSTHQQDTGELFF. Here the CDR3 DNA reads TGCGCCAGCAGCACCCACCAACAGGATACCGGGGAGCTGTTTTTT.

V gene TRBV10-3 combines with J gene TRBJ2-3; D is unclear. CDR1 is ENHRY, CDR2 SYGVKD, per germline. The length of the CDR3 is 11 residues. Deletions cut 8 bases from V and 5 bases from J, with 8 bases between. CDR3 nucleotides: TGTGCCATCGGTTTGGAAGATACGCAGTATTTT. This sequence encodes CAIGLEDTQYF.

This clone came up a few times. The identical CDR3 is also encoded by other nucleotide sequences in the sample. The genes are TRBV7-2 and TRBJ2-3, with D unclear. Trimming shortened V by 3 bases and J by 6 bases, and 10 bases separated the two germline ends. The CDR3 loop spans 13 amino acids. Germline values: CDR1 SGHTA, CDR2 FQGNSA. The CDR3 sequence is CASSFPGTDTQYF. The CDR3 DNA follows: TGTGCCAGCAGCTTCCCGGGTACGGATACGCAGTATTTT.

This clone was counted only a few times. This chain uses TRBV7-6 with TRBJ1-4; D is unclear. This CDR3 has 14 residues. Germline assignment: CDR1 SGHVS and CDR2 FNYEAQ. V lost 1 base, J lost 4 bases, and 7 bases lay in between. The CDR3 DNA follows: TGTGCCAGCAGCTTAGGGCAGTTTAATGAAAAACTGTTTTTT. It translates to CASSLGQFNEKLFF.